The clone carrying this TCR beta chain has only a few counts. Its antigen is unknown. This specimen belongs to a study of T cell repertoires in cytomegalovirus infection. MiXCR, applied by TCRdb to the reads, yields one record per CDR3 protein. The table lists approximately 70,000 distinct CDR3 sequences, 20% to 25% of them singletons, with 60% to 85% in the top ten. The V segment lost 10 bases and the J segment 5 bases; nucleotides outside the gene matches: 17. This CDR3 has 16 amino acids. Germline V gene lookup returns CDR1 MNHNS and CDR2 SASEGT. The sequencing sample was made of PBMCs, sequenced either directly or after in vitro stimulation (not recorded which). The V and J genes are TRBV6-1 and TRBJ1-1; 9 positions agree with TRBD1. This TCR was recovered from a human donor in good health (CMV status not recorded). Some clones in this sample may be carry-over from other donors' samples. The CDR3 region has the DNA TGTGCCACCAACGGGGGACAGGGCACGGTGGGGACTGAAGCTTTCTTT. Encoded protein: CATNGGQGTVGTEAFF.